Below are 9 T cell receptor beta chains sequenced from a single sample in a study of OX40 agonist ivuxolimab in advanced cancers. Clones were read by immunoSEQ multiplex PCR, and TCRdb kept only the in-frame ones, dropping some. The sample has tens of thousands of clones; around 93% are singletons. The sequenced sample was CD4+ or CD8+ T cells sorted from blood, obtained in a trial of the OX40 agonist ivuxolimab. The receptor set was obtained from an adult with an advanced solid tumor such as melanoma, head and neck, liver or kidney cancer.

The chain recombines TRBV13 with TRBJ1-3; 10 bases fit TRBD1. Germline assignment: CDR1 PRHDT and CDR2 FYEKMQ (reference sequence). This CDR3 has 15 amino acids. V dropped 5 bases and J dropped 5; count of bases not matched to a gene: 6. The CDR3: CASSPSGQGRNTIYF. The CDR3 DNA reads TGTGCCAGCAGCCCCTCGGGACAGGGGAGAAACACCATATATTTT.

The CDR3 coding sequence is TGCAGCGAGGTCCGGTGGGGAACCACTGAAGCTTTCTTT. It codes for CSEVRWGTTEAFF. V and J are TRBV29-1 and TRBJ1-1; no firm D call. The length of the CDR3 is 13 residues. The germline CDR1 and CDR2 sequences are SQVTM and ANQGSEA. The V end was cut by 7 bases, the J end by 4 bases, with 16 bases between.

This clone has just one count. The chain uses TRBV7-9 and TRBJ1-4; maybe TRBD1 (5 bases). V lost 7 bases to trimming and J lost 0 bases, with 9 bases between them. Germline V gives CDR1 SEHNR, CDR2 FQNEAQ (reference sequence). CDR3 length: 14 residues. The CDR3 region is CASIDSATNEKLFF. The CDR3 coding sequence is TGTGCCAGCATAGACAGTGCAACTAATGAAAAACTGTTTTTT.

The chain uses TRBV27 and TRBJ2-7; TRBD1 aligns across 10 bases. The CDR3 extends over 15 amino acids. Germline CDR1 MNHEY, CDR2 SMNVEV (reference sequence). Losses at the gene ends were 6 bases for V and 0 bases for J; bases not matched to a gene: 5. The CDR3 loop is CASSQDRGRSYEQYF. CDR3 nucleotides: TGTGCCAGCAGCCAAGACAGGGGGCGCTCCTACGAGCAGTACTTC.

This CDR3 reads CASSRTEGDTEAFF. CDR3 nucleotides: TGCGCCAGCAGCCGGACGGAGGGGGACACTGAAGCTTTCTTT. The chain couples TRBV4-1 to TRBJ1-1; the D gene is possibly TRBD1 (6 bases). This CDR3 has 14 amino acids. CDR1 is MGHRA, CDR2 YSYEKL, per germline. V was trimmed by 4 bases and J by 3 bases, leaving 12 bases between them.

The chain recombines TRBV27 with TRBJ2-7; no clear D gene. V was cut by 3 bases and J by 1 base, with 4 bases left in between. Germline values: CDR1 MNHEY, CDR2 SMNVEV (reference sequence). The CDR3 totals 12 residues. The chain's CDR3 is CASSFLSYEQYF. The DNA for the CDR3 is TGTGCCAGCAGTTTTTTATCCTACGAGCAGTACTTC.

This chain joins TRBV11-2 and TRBJ2-1, with a weak D call TRBD2 (6 bases). This CDR3 contains 11 residues. Trimming shortened V by 4 bases and J by 10 bases, and 8 bases separated the two germline ends. Germline CDR1 SGHAT, CDR2 FQNNGV. The CDR3 sequence: CASSSLAEQFF. The CDR3 DNA reads as TGTGCCAGCAGCTCCCTAGCGGAGCAGTTCTTC.

This clone was picked up one time. This chain joins TRBV4-3 and TRBJ2-1; tentative D call: TRBD1 (5 bases). CDR3 length equals 14 residues. The V and J ends lost 1 base and 6 bases respectively, with 10 bases between them. Germline assignment: CDR1 LGHNA and CDR2 YSLEER. The CDR3 coding sequence is TGCGCCAGCAGCCAAGCCAGGGCCGGCAATGAGCAGTTCTTC. It specifies CASSQARAGNEQFF.

The chain joins TRBV25-1 to TRBJ1-2; no clear D. Germline CDR1 reads MGHDK; CDR2 reads SYGVNS. The CDR3 covers 11 residues. The V gene lost 4 bases and the J gene lost 5 bases, with 5 bases spanning the gap. The CDR3 reads CASSGVYGYTF. For the CDR3, the DNA is TGTGCCAGCAGTGGGGTATATGGCTACACCTTC.